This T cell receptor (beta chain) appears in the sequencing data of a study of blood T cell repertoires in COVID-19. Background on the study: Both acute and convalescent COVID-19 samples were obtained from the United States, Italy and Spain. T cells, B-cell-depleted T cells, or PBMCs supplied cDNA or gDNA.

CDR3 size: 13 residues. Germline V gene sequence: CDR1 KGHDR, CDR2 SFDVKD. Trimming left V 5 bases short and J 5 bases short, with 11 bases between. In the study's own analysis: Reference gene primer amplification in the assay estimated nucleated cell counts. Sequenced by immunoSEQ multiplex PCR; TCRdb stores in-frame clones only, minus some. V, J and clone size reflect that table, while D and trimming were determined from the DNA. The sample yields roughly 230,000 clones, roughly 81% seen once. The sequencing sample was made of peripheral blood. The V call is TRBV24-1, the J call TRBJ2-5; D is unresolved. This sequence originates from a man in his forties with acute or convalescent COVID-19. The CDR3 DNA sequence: TGTGCCACCAGTGCAGGAAGTCGGGAGACCCAGTACTTC. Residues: CATSAGSRETQYF.